The source of this T cell receptor (beta chain) is a study of radiotherapy plus CTLA-4 blockade in lung cancer. Across the whole study: Objective responses were documented in roughly 20% of patients, with disease control in about 31%. Overall study findings and caveats: TCR clones of tumor origin grew in blood after radiotherapy plus ipilimumab.

Only in-frame clones appear in the TCRdb table, and some are missing; sequencing was by immunoSEQ multiplex PCR. The sample has more than 95,000 clones; 65% to 80% are singletons. Germline CDR1 SGHTA, CDR2 FQGTGA. J gave up 4 bases and V 3 bases, and 8 bases lay outside the gene matches. The CDR3 totals 16 residues. Enrolled patients, whose metastatic non-small-cell lung cancer was chemo-refractory, received focal radiation plus CTLA-4 blockade with ipilimumab. For this clone: Its antigen is not known.

V gene TRBV7-3 combines with J gene TRBJ2-3; 9 nucleotides match TRBD2. The sequence was obtained from a human donor with non-small cell lung cancer who had a partial response to radiotherapy plus ipilimumab. Some clones in this sample may be carry-over from other donors' samples. Material: peripheral blood, obtained from a patient treated with radiotherapy plus ipilimumab. CDR3 in amino acids: CASSFGSGRGPDTQYF. The CDR3 DNA is TGTGCCAGCAGCTTCGGTAGCGGGAGAGGTCCAGATACGCAGTATTTT.